This T cell receptor beta chain was profiled in a study of cytomegalovirus exposure and HLA in healthy donors. This clone was seen a single time. Its target is not known. Study outcomes and limitations: Further analysis was carried out later, and it showed several of the most significant clusters appearing linked to common viral pathogens. Later on, analysis showed that most CMV-associated TCR beta chains appeared to be HLA-restricted. It was reported in a later analysis that an Asian-associated ancestry cluster showed fewer N-insertions than the roughly 620-donor mean.

The PCR had 60 Vbeta and 13 Jbeta primers. TCRdb's copy holds only in-frame clones and misses some; the assay was immunoSEQ multiplex PCR. The table has about 160,000 clones, 60% to 85% seen once. Sequenced sample: PBMCs. The TCR comes from a woman in her forties or fifties in good health and CMV-seropositive.

Here the CDR3 DNA reads TGTGCCAGCAACAGGGTGCATGGCTACACCTTC. Translating gives CASNRVHGYTF. The J gene is TRBJ1-2, the V gene TRBV6-6, with a possible D match to TRBD1 (6 bases). The V and J ends lost 7 bases and 6 bases respectively, with 9 bases between them. The germline gives CDR1 MNHNY, CDR2 SVGAGI (reference sequence). CDR3 length: 11 residues.